Below are 14 T cell receptor beta chains sequenced from a single sample in a study of identifying expanded T cells in peripheral blood. TCRdb keeps only in-frame clones here, not all; method: immunoSEQ multiplex PCR. The sample holds roughly 92,000 clones, more than 75% seen once. The sequenced material came from blood. These TCRs come from a person between 18 and 75 years old in good health.

V usage is TRBV5-6 and J usage is TRBJ1-5; no clear D. Germline V CDR1 and CDR2: SGHDT, YYEEEE. The CDR3 runs to 14 residues. V shed 5 bases and J shed 3 bases, with 12 bases lying between them. Written as DNA, the CDR3 is TGTGCCAGCAGTTCGATCGGGAACAATCAGCCCCAGCATTTT. Residues: CASSSIGNNQPQHF.

The chain links TRBV5-1 to TRBJ2-2; 9 positions match TRBD2. V shed 5 bases and J 5 bases; nucleotides not matched to a gene: 10. Germline lookup yields CDR1 SGHRS and CDR2 YFSETQ. The CDR3 consists of 16 residues. DNA of the CDR3: TGCGCCAGCAGACCACTAGCGGGTGAGATAACCGGGGAGCTGTTTTTT. Residues: CASRPLAGEITGELFF.

The rearrangement uses TRBV28 and TRBJ2-7; D call uncertain. Trimming left V 2 bases short and J 5 bases short, with 1 base between. This CDR3 is 10 amino acids long. Looked up from germline, CDR1 is MDHEN and CDR2 is SYDVKM. The CDR3 DNA reads TGTGCCAGCAGTTTAAACGAGCAGTACTTC. Protein: CASSLNEQYF.

This clone was found a few times. The CDR3 loop reads CASSQLPAGYGYTF. The CDR3 nucleotides are TGCGCCAGCAGCCAGTTGCCCGCTGGCTATGGCTACACCTTC. This chain joins TRBV4-1 and TRBJ1-2; D not certain. Germline V CDR1 and CDR2: MGHRA, YSYEKL. V lost 3 bases, J lost 4 bases, and 12 bases lay in between. There are 14 residues in the CDR3.

This chain joins TRBV19 and TRBJ2-1, with D possibly being TRBD1 (6 bases). Looked up from germline, CDR1 is LNHDA and CDR2 is SQIVND (reference sequence). V lost 8 bases and J lost 0, with 14 bases in between. CDR3 length equals 15 residues. CDR3 nucleotides: TGTGCCAGTCATAGTGGGGGCCGCTCCTACAATGAGCAGTTCTTC. This gives the protein CASHSGGRSYNEQFF.

This clone was seen a handful of times. The CDR3 reads CASSSLRKGGNYGYTF. CDR3 DNA sequence: TGTGCCAGCAGTTCCCTACGAAAGGGTGGGAACTATGGCTACACCTTC. The chain is built from TRBV6-5 and TRBJ1-2; D uncertain. Trimming stripped 4 bases from V and 2 bases from J, with 17 bases between. This CDR3 has 16 amino acids. Germline CDR1 reads MNHEY; CDR2 reads SVGAGI.

The CDR3 region has the DNA TGCGCCAGCAGCTTCTGGACAGGCTCTGGGGCCAACGTCCTGACTTTC. Amino acids: CASSFWTGSGANVLTF. V gene TRBV5-1 combines with J gene TRBJ2-6; 7 nucleotides line up with TRBD1. The CDR3 spans 16 residues. In germline, CDR1 is SGHRS, CDR2 YFSETQ. The ends lost 2 bases at V and 0 bases at J; junction bases unmatched: 2.

The V gene is TRBV4-1, the J gene TRBJ1-1; D is ambiguous. Trimming stripped 1 base from V and 6 bases from J, with 15 bases between. The CDR3 runs 15 residues. CDR1 and CDR2 from the germline V gene are MGHRA and YSYEKL. CDR3 in amino acids: CASSQGHGPASEAFF. The CDR3 DNA follows: TGCGCCAGCAGCCAAGGACACGGCCCCGCGTCTGAAGCTTTCTTT.

This chain joins TRBV30 and TRBJ2-3; D ambiguous. CDR3 size: 15 residues. CDR1 and CDR2 (germline): GTSNPN, SVGIG (reference sequence). Trimming shortened V by 2 bases and J by 1 base, and 13 bases separated the two germline ends. The CDR3 sequence is CAWSIPGTGTDTQYF. DNA of the CDR3: TGTGCCTGGAGTATCCCTGGAACGGGCACAGATACGCAGTATTTT.

The genes are TRBV19 and TRBJ1-5; 8 bases align to TRBD1. Trimming took 7 bases from V and 6 from J; bases not matched to a gene: 5. The germline V gene has CDR1 LNHDA and CDR2 SQIVND (reference sequence). The CDR3 has 13 amino acids. The CDR3 spells CASTDRVTQPQHF. CDR3 nucleotide sequence: TGTGCCAGTACGGACAGGGTTACTCAGCCCCAGCATTTT.

The V and J genes are TRBV27 and TRBJ2-7, with TRBD2 matching over 12 bases. In germline, CDR1 is MNHEY, CDR2 SMNVEV (reference sequence). With V trimmed by 8 bases and J by 2 bases, 4 bases remained unmatched. The CDR3 has 14 residues. For the CDR3, the DNA is TGTGCCAGCCGACTAGCGGGGGCCACCTACGAGCAGTACTTC. Encoded protein: CASRLAGATYEQYF.

V gene TRBV27 combines with J gene TRBJ2-7; 7 bases agree with TRBD2. The V gene's germline CDR1 is MNHEY and CDR2 SMNVEV (reference sequence). The trim removed 5 bases at V and 0 bases at J, leaving 13 bases unmatched. CDR3 length equals 17 residues. CDR3 bases: TGTGCCAGCAGTCAATTCCCCGGGACTACCTACTCCTACGAGCAGTACTTC. This translates into CASSQFPGTTYSYEQYF.

The chain joins TRBV7-2 to TRBJ2-7; 7 bases align to TRBD1. This CDR3 has 12 residues. The junction had 8 bases not matched to a gene; V was cut back by 5 bases and J by 10 bases. From germline, CDR1 is SGHTA and CDR2 FQGNSA. The CDR3 loop is CASSQRDRSQYF. CDR3 DNA sequence: TGTGCCAGCAGCCAAAGGGACAGATCCCAGTACTTC.

The V and J genes are TRBV9 and TRBJ2-5; D might be TRBD2 (5 bases). Germline V gene sequence: CDR1 SGDLS, CDR2 YYNGEE. The CDR3 length is 15 residues. Trimming pared 0 bases from V and 4 bases from J, leaving 13 bases between. Written as DNA, the CDR3 is TGTGCCAGCAGCGTAGGGAGCGACTACCGAGAGACCCAGTACTTC. It yields the protein CASSVGSDYRETQYF.